These 10 T cell receptor beta chains originate from one sample sequenced in a study of Graves' ophthalmopathy and Graves' hyperthyroidism. Using RNA transcripts, the TCR beta CDR3 regions were amplified. HTBI primers were employed in first-round RT-PCR, then a second-round multiplex PCR followed. TCRdb analysed the multiplex PCR reads with MiXCR anew, one entry per CDR3 protein. The profile shows under 350,000 distinct CDR3 sequences, roughly a sixth of them singletons. Input material: peripheral blood. The receptor set was obtained from an adult man with Graves' ophthalmopathy.

This clonotype was counted ten times or more. V usage is TRBV4-1 and J usage is TRBJ1-1; 7 nucleotides match TRBD1. Germline lookup yields CDR1 MGHRA and CDR2 YSYEKL. The CDR3 covers 18 residues. J gave up 0 bases and V 7 bases, and 17 bases lay outside the gene matches. CDR3 nucleotide sequence: TGCGCCAGCACCTTAGGACAGGTCCTCGGGGGCTTGAACACTGAAGCTTTCTTT. The encoded protein is CASTLGQVLGGLNTEAFF.

This clonotype came up many times. The chain recombines TRBV6-5 with TRBJ1-2, with 9 bases lining up with TRBD1. Trimming cost V 2 bases and J 8 bases; bases outside gene matches: 3. CDR3 length: 13 amino acids. Per germline, CDR1 MNHEY and CDR2 SVGAGI. For the CDR3, the DNA is TGTGCCAGCAGTTACACGGACAGGGGCGGCTACACCTTC. Translation gives CASSYTDRGGYTF.

The table lists this clonotype with many counts. This rearrangement joins TRBV2 to TRBJ1-4; D remains unclear. V was shortened by 4 bases and J by 3 bases, with 9 bases between the two germline ends. The CDR3 sequence is 14 residues long. Germline V CDR1 and CDR2: SNHLY, FYNNEI. CDR3 sequence (DNA): TGTGCCAGCAGTGTGACACTTTCTAATGAAAAACTGTTTTTT. This codes for CASSVTLSNEKLFF.

This clonotype has at least ten counts. The rearrangement uses TRBV6-2 or TRBV6-3 and TRBJ1-2, with D tentatively TRBD1 (5 bases). CDR3 length: 16 residues. CDR1 MNHEY and CDR2 SVGEGT come from the germline V gene. V was clipped by 5 bases and J by 6 bases, with 22 bases between them. The CDR3 here is CASSDGVARARDGYTF. CDR3 DNA sequence: TGTGCCAGCAGTGACGGGGTCGCCAGGGCCAGGGATGGCTACACCTTC.

This clonotype was observed many times. The CDR3 nucleotides are TGCGCCAGCAGCTCGGCTAGCGGGAGGGCTTACGAGCAGTACTTC. This codes for CASSSASGRAYEQYF. The rearrangement joins TRBV5-1 to TRBJ2-7, with 12 bases matching TRBD2. Germline V gene sequence: CDR1 SGHRS, CDR2 YFSETQ. CDR3 length: 15 residues. V trimming: 3 bases; J trimming: 4 bases; junction bases outside the gene matches: 5.

This clonotype has a count of ten or more. The chain carries TRBV25-1 and TRBJ1-6, with 9 nucleotides matching TRBD1. This CDR3 region has 16 residues. With 0 bases clipped from V and 9 bases from J, the junction kept 6 bases outside the gene matches. Germline CDR1 is MGHDK and CDR2 is SYGVNS. Written as DNA, the CDR3 is TGTGCCAGCAGTGAATATCTTCGGGACAGGGTTTCACCCCTCCACTTT. It is translated as CASSEYLRDRVSPLHF. The complete variable domain, with remaining parts taken from reference TRBV25-1 and TRBJ1-6, reads EADIYQTPRYLVIGTGKKITLECSQTMGHDKMYWYQQDPGMELHLIHYSYGVNSTEKGDLSSESTVSRIRTEHFPLTLESARPSHTSQYLCASSEYLRDRVSPLHFGNGTRLTVT.

This clonotype was seen many times. The rearrangement links TRBV11-2 to TRBJ2-5; TRBD1 agrees at 7 bases. Germline trimming cut 4 bases from V and 4 bases from J; bases unmatched to any gene: 12. Germline V gene sequence: CDR1 SGHAT, CDR2 FQNNGV. CDR3 length: 16 residues. CDR3 DNA sequence: TGTGCCAGCAGCTCCTCCCAGACAGGGCTTGGAGAGACCCAGTACTTC. Translated: CASSSSQTGLGETQYF.

This clonotype was seen repeatedly, ten times or more. The V and J genes are TRBV12-3 or TRBV12-4 and TRBJ1-1, with D hard to call. V gave up 4 bases and J gave up 8 bases, with 23 bases separating them. The CDR3 runs 16 residues. The CDR3, as DNA: TGTGCCAGCAGTTCTGATACTGGACGGGCATTCAGGGAAGCTTTCTTT. Protein: CASSSDTGRAFREAFF.

There are many counts of this clonotype. CDR3 DNA sequence: TGTGCCAGCAGCTCAAAGGGGGGCCGGAATTCACCCCTCCACTTT. This sequence encodes CASSSKGGRNSPLHF. This sequence joins TRBV7-3 and TRBJ1-6, with a tentative D call TRBD1 (6 bases). There are 15 residues in the CDR3. Germline CDR1 and CDR2: SGHTA and FQGTGA. Between the trimmed V and J ends, which lost 4 bases and 7 bases, there was a span of 14 bases.

This clonotype came up many times. The V call is TRBV20-1, the J call TRBJ2-7, with D possibly TRBD1 on 6 matching bases. This CDR3 has 15 amino acids. The germline V and J ends were trimmed by 2 bases and 2 bases, with 16 bases remaining between them. CDR1 and CDR2 (germline): DFQATT, SNEGSKA (reference sequence). CDR3 sequence (DNA): TGCAGTGCTAGACCAGGGGCTAGTTCGGCCTACGAGCAGTACTTC. This codes for CSARPGASSAYEQYF.